This T cell receptor (beta chain) derives from a study of blood T cell repertoires in COVID-19. Measured with immunoSEQ multiplex PCR; TCRdb has only the in-frame clones, and not every one. Counted here are about 69,000 clones, 70% to 85% occurring once; the ten biggest clones make up 13%. CDR1 is SGHRS and CDR2 is YFSETQ in the germline V gene. J gave up 4 bases and V 0 bases, and 6 bases lay outside the gene matches. This CDR3 has 16 residues. Sample: peripheral blood. The receptor's source is a man aged 45-65 years with COVID-19, enrolled during active disease. The chain carries TRBV5-1 and TRBJ2-5; TRBD1 matches 10 bases. CDR3 residues: CASSLGYGDRGETQYF. For the CDR3, the DNA is TGCGCCAGCAGCTTGGGGTACGGGGACAGGGGAGAGACCCAGTACTTC. Filled out from reference TRBV5-1 and TRBJ2-5, the complete variable domain reads KAGVTQTPRYLIKTRGQQVTLSCSPISGHRSVSWYQQTPGQGLQFLFEYFSETQRNKGNFPGRFSGRQFSNSRSEMNVSTLELGDSALYLCASSLGYGDRGETQYFGPGTRLLVL.